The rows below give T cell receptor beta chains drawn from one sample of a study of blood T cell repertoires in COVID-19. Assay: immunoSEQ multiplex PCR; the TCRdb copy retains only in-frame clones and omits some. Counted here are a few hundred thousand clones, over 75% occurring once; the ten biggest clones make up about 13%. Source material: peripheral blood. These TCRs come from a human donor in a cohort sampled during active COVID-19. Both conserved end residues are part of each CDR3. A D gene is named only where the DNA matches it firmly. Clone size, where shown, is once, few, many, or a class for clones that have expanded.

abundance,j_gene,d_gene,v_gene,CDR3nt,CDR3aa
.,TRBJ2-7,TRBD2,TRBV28,TGTGCCAGCAGTTCGTTCGGGGGGTTAAATGGCGAGCAGTACTTC,CASSSFGGLNGEQYF
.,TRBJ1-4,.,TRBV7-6,TGTGCCAGCAGCTTACTTAGGGGTGAAAAACTGTTTTTT,CASSLLRGEKLFF
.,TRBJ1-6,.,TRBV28,TGTGCCAGCAGCTCCCTAGACCAAAGCTCCTATAATTCACCCCTCCACTTT,CASSSLDQSSYNSPLHF
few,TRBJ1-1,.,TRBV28,TGTGCCAGCAGTTTGAGGGAGGCTTTCTTT,CASSLREAFF
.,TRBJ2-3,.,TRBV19,TGTGCCAGTCAACTCAAGAGGGGGACAGATACGCAGTATTTT,CASQLKRGTDTQYF
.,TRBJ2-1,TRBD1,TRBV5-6,TGTGCCAGCAGCCACGGGACAGGGGAGGCTGGAAATGAGCAGTTCTTC,CASSHGTGEAGNEQFF
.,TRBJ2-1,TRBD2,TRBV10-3,TGTGCCACTACCCTAGCGGGGGGGATCGGGGATGAGCAGTTCTTC,CATTLAGGIGDEQFF
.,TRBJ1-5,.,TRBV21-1,TGTGCCAGCAGCAAAGGGGCAGGGGATCGTCAGCCCCAGCATTTT,CASSKGAGDRQPQHF
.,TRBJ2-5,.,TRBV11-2,TGTGCCAGCAGCTTAAGCCACGAGACCCAGTACTTC,CASSLSHETQYF
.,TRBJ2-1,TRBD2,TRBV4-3,TGCGCCAGCAGCCAAGATAGCGGGGGGATGGGCGATGAGCAGTTCTTC,CASSQDSGGMGDEQFF
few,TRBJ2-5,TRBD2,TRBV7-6,TGTGCCAGCAGCTTAGACGTCGGGGGGGGCTGGGAGACCCAGTACTTC,CASSLDVGGGWETQYF